This T cell receptor beta chain derives from a study of T cell changes during pregnancy in multiple sclerosis. The data were produced by immunoSEQ multiplex PCR, yet TCRdb's version contains in-frame clones alone and is incomplete. The data show about 70,000 clones, about 92% seen once. The TCR was taken from a female donor in good health, enrolled as a control in a pregnancy study. The sequenced sample was CD8+ T cells from peripheral blood mononuclear cells, obtained in the third trimester of pregnancy.

The CDR3, as DNA: TGTGCCAGCAGCCTCGGGACAGGACTTAATGAAAAACTGTTTTTT. Translation gives CASSLGTGLNEKLFF. The chain joins TRBV9 to TRBJ1-4; 8 nucleotides agree with TRBD1. V shed 4 bases and J 4 bases; nucleotides not matched to a gene: 6. The germline gives CDR1 SGDLS, CDR2 YYNGEE. The CDR3 sequence is 15 residues long.